A single sample gave rise to the 24 T cell receptor beta chains below, sequenced in a study of blood T cells in healthy people across ages. Together with a sample-barcoded 5' primer, a J-beta primer mix was included in a second PCR lasting roughly 6 to 12 cycles. TCRdb re-analysed the 5' RACE reads in MiXCR, keeping a single row per CDR3 protein. This sample yields around 800,000 distinct CDR3 sequences, of which 25% to 30% are seen a single time; around 3% belongs to the top ten. This sample was also put to use in a study of T cells of mothers and their children.

Material: blood. These receptors came from a boy aged 5-17 years in good health.

This chain joins TRBV3-1 and TRBJ2-5; a possible D gene is TRBD1 (5 bases). This CDR3 contains 11 residues. V lost 5 bases, J lost 11 bases, and 12 bases lay in between. Germline loops: CDR1 LGHDT, CDR2 YNNKEL (reference sequence). CDR3 sequence reads: CASSFDRTQYF. DNA for the CDR3: TGTGCCAGCAGCTTCGACAGAACGCAGTACTTC.

The V gene is TRBV2, the J gene TRBJ1-5, with a tentative D call TRBD1 (6 bases). This CDR3 comprises 16 residues. Trimming stripped 7 bases from V and 2 bases from J, with 18 bases between. Germline-derived CDR1 and CDR2 are SNHLY and FYNNEI. CDR3 region: CASTTRGAGGNQPQHF. The DNA of the CDR3 is TGTGCCAGCACCACGCGGGGGGCGGGTGGCAATCAGCCCCAGCATTTT.

This clonotype was counted at least ten times. The chain's CDR3 is CASSQQGNYGYTF. The CDR3 DNA reads as TGTGCCAGCAGCCAACAGGGGAACTATGGCTACACCTTC. This chain connects TRBV4-2 to TRBJ1-2, with D possibly being TRBD1 (6 bases). V lost 2 bases to trimming and J lost 2 bases, with 6 bases between them. This CDR3 contains 13 residues. Germline V CDR1 and CDR2: LGHNA, YNFKEQ.

There are many counts of this clonotype. J is TRBJ2-5 and V is TRBV2; D is possibly TRBD1 or TRBD2 (6 bases each). The CDR3 loop spans 11 amino acids. Trimming stripped 2 bases from V and 13 bases from J, with 11 bases between. Per germline, CDR1 SNHLY and CDR2 FYNNEI. This CDR3 reads CASSEKWGAYF. DNA of the CDR3: TGTGCCAGCAGTGAAAAGTGGGGGGCGTACTTC.

This clonotype was seen a handful of times. This chain joins TRBV3-1 and TRBJ2-1; 8 nucleotides line up with TRBD2. The CDR3 is 16 amino acids. The junction had 10 bases not matched to a gene; V was cut back by 1 base and J by 8 bases. Germline CDR1 is LGHDT and CDR2 is YNNKEL (reference sequence). The CDR3 coding sequence is TGTGCCAGCAGCCAAGGTGGGACTAGTAGTGGCGATGAGCAGTTCTTC. This sequence encodes CASSQGGTSSGDEQFF.

The chain uses TRBV18 and TRBJ2-6, with 8 bases lining up with TRBD1. Per germline, CDR1 KGHSH and CDR2 LQKENI. Trimming took 6 bases from V and 0 from J; bases not matched to a gene: 4. This CDR3 is 16 amino acids long. CDR3: CASSRDRHSGANVLTF. The CDR3 coding sequence is TGTGCCAGCTCCAGGGACAGGCACTCTGGGGCCAACGTCCTGACTTTC.

The chain is built from TRBV29-1 and TRBJ2-7, with 9 bases matching TRBD1. CDR1 is SQVTM and CDR2 is ANQGSEA in the germline V gene. Trimming took 7 bases from V and 1 from J; bases not matched to a gene: 14. The CDR3 sequence is 16 residues long. The CDR3 DNA reads TGCAGCGCCCACGGAACGCGGACAGGGGAGTCCTACGAGCAGTACTTC. Amino acids: CSAHGTRTGESYEQYF.

The rearrangement links TRBV7-9 to TRBJ1-2; unclear D gene. The CDR3 loop spans 13 amino acids. Germline V lookup: CDR1 SEHNR, CDR2 FQNEAQ (reference sequence). V lost 2 bases and J 7 bases, leaving 11 bases between the germline ends. As DNA, the CDR3 is TGTGCCAGCAGCTTACGGCAGGACGGTGGCTACACCTTC. It encodes CASSLRQDGGYTF.

CDR3 DNA: TGTGCCAGCAGTTTCGGGGCCGCAGGGACTGAAGCTTTCTTT. It translates to CASSFGAAGTEAFF. The chain has TRBV12-3 or TRBV12-4 and TRBJ1-1; maybe TRBD1 (5 bases). Trimming shortened V by 3 bases and J by 5 bases, and 13 bases separated the two germline ends. The CDR3 totals 14 residues.

The rearrangement uses TRBV18 and TRBJ2-4; D is unclear. The CDR3 consists of 13 residues. The V end was cut by 3 bases, the J end by 6 bases, with 9 bases between. Germline CDR1 is KGHSH and CDR2 is LQKENI. The CDR3 sequence is CASSPSESNIQYF. The CDR3 DNA follows: TGTGCCAGCTCACCTTCAGAATCAAACATTCAGTACTTC.

This clonotype was seen a few times. The chain combines TRBV12-3 or TRBV12-4 with TRBJ2-5; TRBD2 agrees at 10 bases. The CDR3 extends over 16 amino acids. V dropped 8 bases and J dropped 4; count of bases not matched to a gene: 13. As DNA, the CDR3 is TGTGCCAGCGAGAACTTAGCGGGGGGCGGAATAGAGACCCAGTACTTC. This gives the protein CASENLAGGGIETQYF.

The chain employs TRBV12-5 and TRBJ1-1, with D hard to call. Germline V gene sequence: CDR1 LGHNT, CDR2 FRNRAP. The CDR3 covers 16 residues. Trimming pared 0 bases from V and 3 bases from J, leaving 14 bases between. The chain's CDR3 is CASGLVLGRQDTEAFF. For the CDR3, the DNA is TGTGCTAGTGGTTTGGTTTTGGGGAGGCAGGACACTGAAGCTTTCTTT.

The chain carries TRBV7-9 and TRBJ1-1; D is undetermined. The CDR3 length is 14 residues. Per the germline V gene, CDR1 is SEHNR and CDR2 is FQNEAQ (reference sequence). Trimming took off 4 bases at V and 5 bases at J, with 14 bases between the two ends. CDR3 in DNA: TGTGCCAGCAGCTCTAGGACCGGTTGGACTGAAGCTTTCTTT. Amino acids: CASSSRTGWTEAFF.

In this sample, this clonotype turned up once. The chain carries TRBV5-1 and TRBJ2-3; D is uncertain. The CDR3 contains 15 residues. V was clipped by 2 bases and J by 2 bases, with 12 bases between them. Germline lookup yields CDR1 SGHRS and CDR2 YFSETQ. The CDR3 DNA is TGCGCCAGCAGCTTCGTACGGCTGCACACAGATACGCAGTATTTT. It is translated as CASSFVRLHTDTQYF.

This clonotype was seen only a few times. The chain links TRBV5-1 to TRBJ2-1, with D possibly called TRBD1 or TRBD2 (7 bases each). The length of the CDR3 is 17 residues. CDR1 and CDR2 (germline): SGHRS, YFSETQ. Trimming left V 1 base short and J 0 bases short, with 14 bases between. The CDR3 DNA follows: TGCGCCAGCAGCTTGAGTGCCAGGGGGGGCTCCTACAATGAGCAGTTCTTC. Its protein product is CASSLSARGGSYNEQFF.

The DNA of the CDR3 is TGCAGTGCGCGGACTCTTGCTCCCTCCTACGAGCAGTACTTC. Amino acids: CSARTLAPSYEQYF. The chain joins TRBV20-1 to TRBJ2-7; TRBD2 might be the D (5 bases). The CDR3 sequence is 14 residues long. The V gene lost 6 bases and the J gene lost 0 bases, with 15 bases spanning the gap. Germline V gene sequence: CDR1 DFQATT, CDR2 SNEGSKA (reference sequence).

The genes are TRBV4-1 and TRBJ1-4; D gene uncertain. The CDR3 covers 16 residues. Trimming removed 1 base at V and 0 bases at J, with 9 bases between. Germline V lookup: CDR1 MGHRA, CDR2 YSYEKL. CDR3 coding DNA: TGCGCCAGCAGCCAAGTGAATTGGTCAACTAATGAAAAACTGTTTTTT. Translation: CASSQVNWSTNEKLFF.

This rearrangement joins TRBV24-1 to TRBJ2-2; D call uncertain. The germline V gene encodes CDR1 KGHDR and CDR2 SFDVKD. The CDR3 consists of 12 residues. Trimming took 4 bases from V and 5 from J, leaving 4 bases between them. For the CDR3, the DNA is TGTGCCACCAGTGAGGGGACCGGGGAGCTGTTTTTT. This encodes CATSEGTGELFF.

The chain employs TRBV5-1 and TRBJ2-5, with D possibly being TRBD2 (5 bases). Trimming pared 0 bases from V and 2 bases from J, leaving 11 bases between. Germline V gene data show CDR1 as SGHRS and CDR2 as YFSETQ. The length of the CDR3 is 15 residues. The CDR3 region has the DNA TGCGCCAGCAGCTTGGCGGACTCCAGACAAGAGACCCAGTACTTC. Protein sequence: CASSLADSRQETQYF.

This sequence joins TRBV5-1 and TRBJ1-5, with D tentatively TRBD1 (6 bases). V was pared by 3 bases and J by 4 bases, with 11 bases between. The CDR3 has 14 residues. The germline CDR1 and CDR2 sequences are SGHRS and YFSETQ. The CDR3 spells CASSSGQRNQPQHF. Here the CDR3 DNA reads TGCGCCAGCAGCTCCGGACAGAGAAATCAGCCCCAGCATTTT.

This clonotype turned up a few times. The CDR3 region is CASSEVGGDMETQYF. CDR3 coding DNA: TGTGCCAGCAGTGAAGTCGGAGGGGACATGGAGACCCAGTACTTC. The J gene is TRBJ2-5, the V gene TRBV6-1, with D perhaps assigned TRBD1 or TRBD2 (6 bases each). Trimming removed 1 base at V and 5 bases at J, with 14 bases between. The CDR3 has 15 residues. Per the germline V gene, CDR1 is MNHNS and CDR2 is SASEGT.

This clonotype appeared many times. This rearrangement joins TRBV20-1 to TRBJ2-5; perhaps D is TRBD1 or TRBD2 (5 bases each). CDR3 size: 15 residues. V dropped 4 bases and J dropped 2 bases, with 17 bases sitting between them. Germline V gene lookup returns CDR1 DFQATT and CDR2 SNEGSKA (reference sequence). The CDR3 reads CSANDAPGPQETQYF. CDR3 nucleotide sequence: TGCAGTGCTAATGACGCCCCGGGGCCACAAGAGACCCAGTACTTC.

This clonotype was recorded once. One end of the junction fails to match germline, which may point to a read error. The chain carries TRBV12-3 or TRBV12-4 and TRBJ2-5, with TRBD2 matching over 8 bases. The CDR3 sequence is 15 residues long. The DNA for the CDR3 is TGTGCCAGCAGTGACCTCAGCGGGGGACAAGAGACCCCGTACTTC. This gives the protein CASSDLSGGQETPYF.

The V and J genes are TRBV12-3 or TRBV12-4 and TRBJ2-7; D remains unclear. This CDR3 comprises 13 residues. V lost 3 bases, J lost 8 bases, and 14 bases lay in between. CDR3 in DNA: TGTGCCAGCAGTTTTAAGAGGCCGACCCAGCAGTACTTC. Translation gives CASSFKRPTQQYF.